This T cell receptor (beta chain) was sequenced in a study of blood T cell repertoires in COVID-19. Across the whole study: Researchers got acute and convalescent COVID-19 samples from the United States, Italy and Spain. T cells, B-cell-depleted T cells, or PBMCs provided the cDNA or gDNA that served as material.

This clone was seen a single time. In the original workflow: Amplification from reference gene primers served as the basis for estimated nucleated cell counts. Using immunoSEQ multiplex PCR, the repertoire was profiled, and TCRdb retains in-frame clones only, with some absent. That table furnishes V, J and clone size, whereas the DNA furnished D and trimming. The table includes fewer than 110,000 clones, about 89% detected once. Source material: peripheral blood. The sequence came from a man between 50 and 59 years old with acute or convalescent COVID-19.

CDR3: CASSLVAGANTGELFF. The CDR3 region has the DNA TGTGCCAGCAGCTTGGTGGCGGGGGCGAACACCGGGGAGCTGTTTTTT. The chain is built from TRBV5-5 and TRBJ2-2; TRBD2 aligns across 7 bases. Germline V gives CDR1 SGHKS, CDR2 YYEKEE (reference sequence). V shed 0 bases, J shed 0 bases, and the junction held 2 bases outside the gene matches. The CDR3 covers 16 residues.